Included here is one T cell receptor beta chain sequence, with context. Its specificity is not known. Just one base apart from a much larger clone, this may be a read error. Other DNA sequences in the same sample also yield this CDR3. This entry is derived from a study of shared clonotypes between healthy human individuals. Overall study findings and caveats: It was anticipated that sequencing depth would influence how many clonotypes donors shared.

The unsorted PBMC replicate PCRs were performed with roughly 300 ng DNA, 30,000 to 35,000 T cell genomes. Sequencing used immunoSEQ multiplex PCR; TCRdb keeps in-frame clones, though not all of them. The data show some 500,000 clones, approximately 77% seen once. Every contributor of samples was a Caucasian grown-up residing in Nashville, Tennessee. The clonotype originates from a woman aged 35 to 49 in good health. Some clones in this sample may be carry-over from other donors' samples. The sequenced material came from PBMCs.

The CDR3 here is CASSVGGVGETQYF. CDR3 in DNA: TGTGCCAGCAGCGTGGGGGGAGTAGGGGAGACACAGTACTTC. This chain uses TRBV28 with TRBJ2-5; D possibly corresponds to TRBD2 (6 bases). The CDR3 has 14 amino acids. The V gene's germline CDR1 is MDHEN and CDR2 SYDVKM.